The entry below describes one T cell receptor (beta chain). This record belongs to a study of blood T cell repertoires in COVID-19. For the study at large: Material from acute and convalescent COVID-19 was sourced from the United States, Italy and Spain. From T cells, B-cell-depleted T cells, or PBMCs came the material, which was cDNA or gDNA.

This CDR3 is built from 13 residues. In germline, CDR1 is LGHNT, CDR2 FRNRAP. The V and J ends lost 6 bases and 5 bases respectively, with 12 bases between them. Study processing details: Estimation of nucleated cell counts relied on the amplification of reference gene primers. The assay was immunoSEQ multiplex PCR, and TCRdb's table has in-frame clones only and misses some. From that table come the V and J calls and clone size; the DNA was used to work out D and trimming. The profile shows approximately 76,000 clones, around 91% of them singletons. The origin of this receptor is a human donor in a cohort sampled during active COVID-19. Sequencing was performed on peripheral blood. The V call is TRBV12-5, the J call TRBJ2-3; possible D gene TRBD2, 6 bases. For the CDR3, the DNA is TGTGCTAGTGGCATTCACGGGGGAGATACGCAGTATTTT. Its translation is CASGIHGGDTQYF.